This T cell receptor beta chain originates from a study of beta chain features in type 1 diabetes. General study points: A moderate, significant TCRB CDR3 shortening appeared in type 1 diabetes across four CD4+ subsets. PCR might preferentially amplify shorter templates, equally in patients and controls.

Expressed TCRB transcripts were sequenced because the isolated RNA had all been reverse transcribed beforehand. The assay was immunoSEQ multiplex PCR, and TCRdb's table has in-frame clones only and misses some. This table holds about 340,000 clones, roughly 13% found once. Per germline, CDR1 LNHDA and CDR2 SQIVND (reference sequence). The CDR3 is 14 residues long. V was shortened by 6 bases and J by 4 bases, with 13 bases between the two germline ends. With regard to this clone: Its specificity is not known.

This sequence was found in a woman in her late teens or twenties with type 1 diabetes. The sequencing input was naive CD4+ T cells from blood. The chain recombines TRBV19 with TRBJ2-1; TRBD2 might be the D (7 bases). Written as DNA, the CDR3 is TGTGCCAGTAGGGAGGGGGAGGGATACAATGAGCAGTTCTTC. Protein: CASREGEGYNEQFF.